This T cell receptor (beta chain) was recorded in a study of PD-1 blockade in classical Hodgkin lymphoma. Study-wide background: It was nivolumab at 3 mg/kg, given intravenously every 2 weeks, that patients received.

CDR3 length: 15 residues. From germline, CDR1 is SGHTA and CDR2 FQGNSA. With 5 bases removed from V and 6 bases from J, the gap between germline ends came to 19 bases. The time point denotes: cycle 4 day 1 (C4D1), after five to seven weeks of nivolumab. There was relapse after autologous stem cell transplantation in every patient, and there was variation in brentuximab vedotin exposure. The study purified CD4+ T cells from thawed PBMCs using magnetic negative selection. Method: immunoSEQ multiplex PCR; TCRdb's copy keeps in-frame clones and lacks some. The sample includes roughly 30,000 clones, around 79% of them seen just once.

Material: CD4+ T cells from blood, obtained before the fourth cycle of nivolumab. This clonotype was obtained from a human donor with classical Hodgkin lymphoma. The rearrangement links TRBV7-2 to TRBJ1-2; no definite D call. The CDR3 sequence: CASSPRRADEDGYTF. The CDR3, as DNA: TGTGCCAGCAGCCCACGGCGGGCAGACGAAGATGGCTACACCTTC.